This T cell receptor (beta chain) was captured in a study of long-term antiretroviral therapy in people with HIV. The overall study: There is a gap of about a decade between the earliest samples and the later 2015 immediate-ART recommendation. Notes on the study in general: Clonal expansions arising prior to ART prevailed in the repertoire at every time point.

A few counts support this clone. Its antigen is currently unknown. This CDR3 spans 13 amino acids. Per germline, CDR1 SGHDT and CDR2 YYEEEE. V lost 2 bases to trimming and J lost 3 bases, with 9 bases between them. People in the study who had HIV all got their treatment in the United States. Sequencing relied on immunoSEQ assay v3.0, run at survey level. Sequencing of each sample targeted about 40,000-55,000 T-cell genomes. The protocol was immunoSEQ multiplex PCR, while the TCRdb copy is restricted to in-frame clones and leaves out a portion. The table lists about 20,000 clones, roughly 84% of them singletons.

Here the sequenced sample was unsorted PBMCs, taken less than 2.5 years after starting antiretroviral therapy. V usage is TRBV5-6 and J usage is TRBJ2-7, with D perhaps TRBD1 or TRBD2 (5 bases each). The receptor's source is a man aged 35 to 55 with HIV. The CDR3 nucleotides read TGTGCCAGCAGCTTCGGGACGGACTACGAGCAGTACTTC. It specifies CASSFGTDYEQYF.